Given below is one TCR beta chain in context. As handled by the study authors: Nucleated cell number was recorded as an estimate derived from reference gene primer amplification. The protocol was immunoSEQ multiplex PCR, while the TCRdb copy is restricted to in-frame clones and leaves out a portion. That table furnishes V, J and clone size, whereas the DNA furnished D and trimming. The table records 70,000 or so clones, roughly nine tenths of them present only once. CDR1 and CDR2 from the germline V gene are MNHEY and SVGEGT. The length of the CDR3 is 15 residues. Trimming shortened V by 2 bases and J by 5 bases, and 15 bases separated the two germline ends. These data belong to a study of blood T cell repertoires in COVID-19. Overall study: Specimens from acute and convalescent COVID-19 originated in the United States, Italy and Spain. PBMCs, B-cell-depleted T cells, or T cells were the source of the cDNA or gDNA that made up the material.

The TCR was taken from a woman between 18 and 29 years old with acute or convalescent COVID-19. V and J are TRBV6-2 or TRBV6-3 and TRBJ1-1; D is perhaps TRBD1 (5 bases). The sequencing input was peripheral blood. In DNA, the CDR3 is TGTGCCAGCAGTTACACCACCCCTCGGGGGACTGAAGCTTTCTTT. Translation: CASSYTTPRGTEAFF.